This entry lists 3 T cell receptor beta chains sequenced from one sample in a study of identical twins. Via MiXCR, TCRdb re-called the 5' RACE reads, giving one row per CDR3 protein. The table shows about 220,000 distinct CDR3 sequences, with less than 8% occurring only once. The sample was also linked to a second study, of yellow fever vaccine responses in identical twins.

Material: memory (CD45RO+) T cells sorted from blood. The receptors come from a woman aged 18-29 years in good health.

Points on this clonotype: Just one base apart from a much larger clone, this may be a read error. This chain links TRBV7-8 with TRBJ1-4, with D hard to call. The CDR3 is 14 amino acids. Germline assignment: CDR1 SGHVS and CDR2 FQNEAQ. With 2 bases removed from V and 6 bases from J, the gap between germline ends came to 10 bases. DNA of the CDR3: TGTGCCAGCAGCTTAAGCTGGGGTGATGAAAAACTGTTTTTT. Encoded protein: CASSLSWGDEKLFF.

This clonotype came up once. This chain links TRBV5-5 with TRBJ2-5, with D tentatively TRBD2 (5 bases). From germline, CDR1 is SGHKS and CDR2 YYEKEE (reference sequence). The CDR3 contains 16 residues. V was trimmed by 3 bases and J by 1 base, leaving 16 bases between them. CDR3 DNA: TGTGCCAGCAGCTCCCAGGCTAGCATCACCCAAGAGACCCAGTACTTC. Protein: CASSSQASITQETQYF.

The chain has TRBV6-2 or TRBV6-3 and TRBJ2-2; D ambiguous. Trimming shortened V by 2 bases and J by 5 bases, and 9 bases separated the two germline ends. CDR3 length: 14 residues. Germline loops: CDR1 MNHEY, CDR2 SVGEGT. The CDR3 nucleotides are TGTGCCAGCAGTTACGTCGTGGGAACCGGGGAGCTGTTTTTT. Its protein product is CASSYVVGTGELFF.